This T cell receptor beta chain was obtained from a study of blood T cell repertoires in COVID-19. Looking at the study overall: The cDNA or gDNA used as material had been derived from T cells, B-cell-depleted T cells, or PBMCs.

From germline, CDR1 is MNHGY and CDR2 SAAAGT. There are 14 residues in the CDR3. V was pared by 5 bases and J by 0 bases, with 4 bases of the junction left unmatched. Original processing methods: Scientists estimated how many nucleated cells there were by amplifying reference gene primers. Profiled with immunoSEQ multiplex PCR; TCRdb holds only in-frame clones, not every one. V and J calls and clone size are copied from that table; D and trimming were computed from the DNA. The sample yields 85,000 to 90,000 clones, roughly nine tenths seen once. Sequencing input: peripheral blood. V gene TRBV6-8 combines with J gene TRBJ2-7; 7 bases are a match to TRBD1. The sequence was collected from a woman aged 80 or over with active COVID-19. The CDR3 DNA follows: TGTGCCAGCAGTCACGGGGACAGCTCCTACGAGCAGTACTTC. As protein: CASSHGDSSYEQYF.